The 9 T cell receptor beta chains reported below all come from one sample, sequenced in a study of T cell responses to AZD1222 COVID-19 vaccine. TCRdb's copy holds only in-frame clones and misses some; the assay was immunoSEQ multiplex PCR. The data contain roughly 130,000 clones, about 91% of them singletons. The specimen was peripheral blood, collected on day 0 of AZD1222 vaccination. The source is an adult in good health.

The table lists this clone with a few counts. The gene calls are TRBV6-5 and TRBJ1-2; D ambiguous. The germline gives CDR1 MNHEY, CDR2 SVGAGI. The CDR3 is 13 amino acids. Trimming shortened V by 7 bases and J by 8 bases, and 17 bases separated the two germline ends. The CDR3 sequence: CASTNGEFWGYTF. CDR3 coding DNA: TGTGCCAGCACCAACGGAGAGTTCTGGGGCTACACCTTC.

This chain uses TRBV5-1 with TRBJ1-1; 10 nucleotides agree with TRBD1. This CDR3 is built from 16 residues. V was pared by 4 bases and J by 3 bases, with 9 bases of the junction left unmatched. The germline V gene has CDR1 SGHRS and CDR2 YFSETQ. The CDR3 DNA follows: TGCGCCAGCAGCCTGGACAGGGGGACCTTGGACACTGAAGCTTTCTTT. Translating gives CASSLDRGTLDTEAFF.

This clone showed up just once. This chain joins TRBV11-2 and TRBJ2-1; 7 bases fit TRBD2. The junction had 3 bases not matched to a gene; V was cut back by 5 bases and J by 5 bases. Germline assignment: CDR1 SGHAT and CDR2 FQNNGV. This CDR3 has 13 amino acids. This chain's CDR3 is CASSTGLNNEQFF. The CDR3 DNA reads as TGTGCCAGCAGCACGGGACTAAACAATGAGCAGTTCTTC.

The CDR3 reads CASSAAGPYQETQYF. DNA of the CDR3: TGCGCCAGCAGCGCGGCGGGGCCGTACCAAGAGACCCAGTACTTC. The rearrangement uses TRBV5-1 and TRBJ2-5; possible D gene TRBD2, 6 bases. CDR3 length: 15 amino acids. Germline CDR1 SGHRS, CDR2 YFSETQ. Trimming left V 4 bases short and J 0 bases short, with 13 bases between.

The chain combines TRBV4-3 with TRBJ1-4; no clear D. Trimming took off 0 bases at V and 6 bases at J, with 11 bases between the two ends. The CDR3 totals 15 residues. The germline V gene encodes CDR1 LGHNA and CDR2 YSLEER. The CDR3 DNA follows: TGCGCCAGCAGCCAAGATCTTGCCCGTTATGAAAAACTGTTTTTT. Translating gives CASSQDLARYEKLFF.

The chain couples TRBV5-4 to TRBJ1-6, with 8 bases aligning to TRBD1. CDR1 and CDR2 from the germline V gene are SGHNT and YYREEE (reference sequence). V was pared by 3 bases and J by 7 bases, with 12 bases of the junction left unmatched. The CDR3 loop spans 17 amino acids. The CDR3 region has the DNA TGTGCCAGCAGCTCTGAGCGGCGCAGGGGGCAAAATTCACCCCTCCACTTT. Protein product: CASSSERRRGQNSPLHF.

This clone was observed a single time. V and J are TRBV7-3 and TRBJ1-1, with 8 nucleotides matching TRBD1. V lost 5 bases, J lost 4 bases, and 9 bases stayed unmatched. The CDR3 runs 15 residues. Germline V gene sequence: CDR1 SGHTA, CDR2 FQGTGA. CDR3 in amino acids: CASSELTGDITEAFF. The CDR3 DNA reads as TGTGCCAGCAGCGAACTGACAGGGGACATCACTGAAGCTTTCTTT.

This chain links TRBV5-5 with TRBJ2-7; tentative D call: TRBD1 (6 bases). The germline V and J ends were trimmed by 0 bases and 9 bases, with 13 bases remaining between them. Germline V CDR1 and CDR2: SGHKS, YYEKEE (reference sequence). CDR3 length equals 13 residues. CDR3: CASSLAQGKGQYF. In DNA, the CDR3 is TGTGCCAGCAGCTTGGCCCAGGGGAAAGGGCAGTACTTC.

The chain joins TRBV6-1 to TRBJ1-2; D uncertain. With 3 bases removed from V and 3 bases from J, the gap between germline ends came to 11 bases. Germline V gene sequence: CDR1 MNHNS, CDR2 SASEGT. This CDR3 has 14 residues. The CDR3 DNA is TGTGCCAGCAGTGAGAGTCGTCGGGACTATGGCTACACCTTC. Its translation is CASSESRRDYGYTF.